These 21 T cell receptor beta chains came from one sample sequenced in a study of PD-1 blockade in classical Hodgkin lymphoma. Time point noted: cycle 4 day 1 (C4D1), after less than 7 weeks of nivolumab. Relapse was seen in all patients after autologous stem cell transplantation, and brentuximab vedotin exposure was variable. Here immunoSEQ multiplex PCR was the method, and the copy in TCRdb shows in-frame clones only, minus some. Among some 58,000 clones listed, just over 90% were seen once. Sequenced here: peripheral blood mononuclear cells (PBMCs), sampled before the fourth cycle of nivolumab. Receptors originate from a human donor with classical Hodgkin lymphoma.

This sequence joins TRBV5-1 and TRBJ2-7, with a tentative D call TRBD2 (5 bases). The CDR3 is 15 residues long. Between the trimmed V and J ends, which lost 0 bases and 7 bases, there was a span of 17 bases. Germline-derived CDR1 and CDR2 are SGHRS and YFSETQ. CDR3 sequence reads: CASSLEVGAPTEQYF. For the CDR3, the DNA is TGCGCCAGCAGCTTGGAGGTGGGAGCGCCTACTGAGCAGTACTTC.

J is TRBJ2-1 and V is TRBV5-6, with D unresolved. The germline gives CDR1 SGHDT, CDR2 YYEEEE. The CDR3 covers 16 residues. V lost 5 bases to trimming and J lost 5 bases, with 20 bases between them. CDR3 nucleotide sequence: TGTGCCAGCAGTCCTAACAGTCCCCTAGACCACAATGAGCAGTTCTTC. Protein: CASSPNSPLDHNEQFF.

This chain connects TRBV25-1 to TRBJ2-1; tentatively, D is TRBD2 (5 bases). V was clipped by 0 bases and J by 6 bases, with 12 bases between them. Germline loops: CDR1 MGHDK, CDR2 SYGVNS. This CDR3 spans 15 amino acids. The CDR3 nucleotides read TGTGCCAGCAGTGAATATGGTCCAGGAGGCAATGAGCAGTTCTTC. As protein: CASSEYGPGGNEQFF.

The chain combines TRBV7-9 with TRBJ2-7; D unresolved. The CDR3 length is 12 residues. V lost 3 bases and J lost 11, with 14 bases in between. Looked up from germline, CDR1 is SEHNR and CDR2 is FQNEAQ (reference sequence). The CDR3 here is CASSFGRQQEYF. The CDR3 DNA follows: TGTGCCAGCAGCTTCGGACGCCAGCAAGAGTACTTC.

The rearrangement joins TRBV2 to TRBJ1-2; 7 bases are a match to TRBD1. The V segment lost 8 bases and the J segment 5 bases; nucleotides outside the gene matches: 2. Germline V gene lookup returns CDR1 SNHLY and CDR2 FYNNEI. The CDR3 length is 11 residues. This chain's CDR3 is CASAQGYGYTF. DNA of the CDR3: TGTGCCAGCGCACAGGGGTATGGCTACACCTTC.

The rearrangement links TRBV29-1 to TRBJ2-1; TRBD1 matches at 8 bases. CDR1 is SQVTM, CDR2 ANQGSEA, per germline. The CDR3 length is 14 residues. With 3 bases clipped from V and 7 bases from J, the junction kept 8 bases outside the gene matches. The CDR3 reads CSVEARGRVNEQFF. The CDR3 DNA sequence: TGCAGCGTTGAGGCCAGGGGGCGTGTGAATGAGCAGTTCTTC.

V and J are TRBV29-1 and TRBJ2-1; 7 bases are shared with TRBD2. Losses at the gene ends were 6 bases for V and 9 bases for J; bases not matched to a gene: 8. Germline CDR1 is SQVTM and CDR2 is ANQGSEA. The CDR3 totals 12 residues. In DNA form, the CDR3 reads TGCAGCGTGACATTCGAGCGGGGTGAGCAGTTCTTC. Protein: CSVTFERGEQFF.

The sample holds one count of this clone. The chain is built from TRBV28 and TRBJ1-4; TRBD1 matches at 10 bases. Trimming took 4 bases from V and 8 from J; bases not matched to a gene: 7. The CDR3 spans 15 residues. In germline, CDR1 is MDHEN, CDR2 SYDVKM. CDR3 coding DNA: TGTGCCAGCAGTTCAGCCGGGACAGGGGACGAAAAACTGTTTTTT. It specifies CASSSAGTGDEKLFF.

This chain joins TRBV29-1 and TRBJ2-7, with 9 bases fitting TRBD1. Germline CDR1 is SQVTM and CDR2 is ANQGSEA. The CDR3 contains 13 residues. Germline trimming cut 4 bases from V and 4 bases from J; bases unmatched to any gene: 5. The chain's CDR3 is CSVGSGQGYEQYF. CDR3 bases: TGCAGCGTTGGGTCGGGACAGGGTTACGAGCAGTACTTC.

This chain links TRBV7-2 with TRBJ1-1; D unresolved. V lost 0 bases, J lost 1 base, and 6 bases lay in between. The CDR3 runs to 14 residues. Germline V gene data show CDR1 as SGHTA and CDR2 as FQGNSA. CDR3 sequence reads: CASSLAVGNTEAFF. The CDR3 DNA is TGTGCCAGCAGCTTAGCGGTCGGGAACACTGAAGCTTTCTTT.

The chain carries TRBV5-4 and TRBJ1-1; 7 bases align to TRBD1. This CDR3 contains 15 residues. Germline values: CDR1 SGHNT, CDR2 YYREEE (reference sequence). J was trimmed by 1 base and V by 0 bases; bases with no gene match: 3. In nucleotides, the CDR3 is TGTGCCAGCAGCTTGGAACACAGGGGGAACACTGAAGCTTTCTTT. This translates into CASSLEHRGNTEAFF.

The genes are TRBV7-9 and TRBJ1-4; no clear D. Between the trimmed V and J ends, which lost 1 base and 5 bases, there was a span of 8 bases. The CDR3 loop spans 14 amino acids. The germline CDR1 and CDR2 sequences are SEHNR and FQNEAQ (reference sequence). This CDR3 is CASSLVLQNEKLFF. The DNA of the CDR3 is TGTGCCAGCAGCTTAGTGCTGCAGAATGAAAAACTGTTTTTT.

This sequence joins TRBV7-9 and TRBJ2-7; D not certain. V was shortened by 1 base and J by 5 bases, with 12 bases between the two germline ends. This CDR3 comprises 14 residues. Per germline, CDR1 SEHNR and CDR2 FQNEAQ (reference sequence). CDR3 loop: CASSLGAALDEQYF. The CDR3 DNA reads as TGTGCCAGCAGCTTAGGTGCAGCCTTGGACGAGCAGTACTTC.

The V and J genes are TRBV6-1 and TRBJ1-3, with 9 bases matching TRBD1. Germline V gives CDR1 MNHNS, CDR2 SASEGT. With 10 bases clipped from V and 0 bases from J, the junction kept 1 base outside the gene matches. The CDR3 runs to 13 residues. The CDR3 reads CATGQGSGNTIYF. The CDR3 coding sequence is TGTGCCACGGGACAGGGCTCTGGAAACACCATATATTTT.

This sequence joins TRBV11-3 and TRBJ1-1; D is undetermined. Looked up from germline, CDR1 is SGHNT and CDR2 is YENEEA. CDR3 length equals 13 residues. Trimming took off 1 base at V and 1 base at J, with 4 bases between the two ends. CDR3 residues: CASSLGWNTEAFF. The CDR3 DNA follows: TGTGCCAGCAGCTTAGGCTGGAACACTGAAGCTTTCTTT.

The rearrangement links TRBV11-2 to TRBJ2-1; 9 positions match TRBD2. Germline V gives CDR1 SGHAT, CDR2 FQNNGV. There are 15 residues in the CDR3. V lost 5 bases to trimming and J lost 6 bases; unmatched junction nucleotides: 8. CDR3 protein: CASSRREGISNEQFF. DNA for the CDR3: TGTGCCAGCAGCAGGCGGGAGGGGATCTCCAATGAGCAGTTCTTC. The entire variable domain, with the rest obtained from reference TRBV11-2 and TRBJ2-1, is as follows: EAGVAQSPRYKIIEKRQSVAFWCNPISGHATLYWYQQILGQGPKLLIQFQNNGVVDDSQLPKDRFSAERLKGVDSTLKIQPAKLEDSAVYLCASSRREGISNEQFFGPGTRLTVL.

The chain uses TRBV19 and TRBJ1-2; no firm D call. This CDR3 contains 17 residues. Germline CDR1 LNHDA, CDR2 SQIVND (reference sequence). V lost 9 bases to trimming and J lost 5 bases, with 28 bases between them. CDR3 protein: CASLGPQFSRLGYGYTF. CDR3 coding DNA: TGTGCCAGCCTAGGGCCGCAGTTCTCCCGCCTAGGGTATGGCTACACCTTC.

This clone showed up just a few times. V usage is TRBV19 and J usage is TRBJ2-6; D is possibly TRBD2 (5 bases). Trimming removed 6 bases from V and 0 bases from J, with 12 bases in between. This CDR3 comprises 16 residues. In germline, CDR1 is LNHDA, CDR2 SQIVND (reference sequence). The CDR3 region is CASSYKGSSGANVLTF. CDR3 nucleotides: TGTGCCAGTAGCTATAAAGGGAGCTCTGGGGCCAACGTCCTGACTTTC. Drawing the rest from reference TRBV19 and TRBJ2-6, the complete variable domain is DGGITQSPKYLFRKEGQNVTLSCEQNLNHDAMYWYRQDPGQGLRLIYYSQIVNDFQKGDIAEGYSVSREKKESFPLTVTSAQKNPTAFYLCASSYKGSSGANVLTFGAGSRLTVL.

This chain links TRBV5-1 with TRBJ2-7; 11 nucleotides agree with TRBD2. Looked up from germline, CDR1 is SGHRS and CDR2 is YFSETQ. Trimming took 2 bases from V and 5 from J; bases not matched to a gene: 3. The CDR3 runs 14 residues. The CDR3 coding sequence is TGCGCCAGCAGCTTAGGGACTAGCGGAGACGAGCAGTACTTC. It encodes CASSLGTSGDEQYF.

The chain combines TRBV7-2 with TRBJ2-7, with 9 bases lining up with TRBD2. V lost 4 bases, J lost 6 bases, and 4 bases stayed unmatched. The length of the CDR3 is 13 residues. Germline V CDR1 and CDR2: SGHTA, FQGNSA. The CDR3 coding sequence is TGTGCCAGCAGCTCTAGGACTAGCGCCGAGCAGTACTTC. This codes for CASSSRTSAEQYF.

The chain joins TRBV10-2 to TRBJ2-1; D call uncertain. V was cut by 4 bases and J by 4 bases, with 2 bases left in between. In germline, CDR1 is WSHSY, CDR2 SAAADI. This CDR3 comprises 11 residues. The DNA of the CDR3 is TGCGCCAGCAGTGGGTACAATGAGCAGTTCTTC. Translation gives CASSGYNEQFF.